This T cell receptor (beta chain) was recovered during a study of graft-versus-host responses after intestinal transplantation. As for the study in general: Anti-thymocyte globulin induction was given to all recipients, followed by tacrolimus and steroids for around three years.

In regard to this clone: What it recognizes is unknown.

V shed 7 bases, J shed 4 bases, and the junction held 6 bases outside the gene matches. This CDR3 region has 13 residues. The germline V gene encodes CDR1 MNHEY and CDR2 SVGAGI. General observations from the study: GvH clones turned up in recipient marrow; some had shown up first in ileum or blood. Allograft graft-versus-host to host-versus-graft clonal ratios ran high in patients with graft-donor T cell macrochimerism. Early declines in HvG clones that occurred post-transplant were associated with peak circulating GvH clone levels.

Generated by immunoSEQ multiplex PCR, the TCRdb table keeps only in-frame clones and is missing some. The sample lists roughly 36,000 clones; 90% to 95% were seen once. The source of this sequence is a human donor who was the organ donor for an intestinal transplant. V and J are TRBV6-5 and TRBJ2-7, with 8 bases lining up with TRBD2. The input for sequencing was unstimulated CD8+ T cells sorted from spleen or lymph node cells, taken before transplant. CDR3 sequence: CASTPGGAYEQYF. CDR3 nucleotide sequence: TGTGCCAGCACCCCGGGGGGGGCGTACGAGCAGTACTTC.